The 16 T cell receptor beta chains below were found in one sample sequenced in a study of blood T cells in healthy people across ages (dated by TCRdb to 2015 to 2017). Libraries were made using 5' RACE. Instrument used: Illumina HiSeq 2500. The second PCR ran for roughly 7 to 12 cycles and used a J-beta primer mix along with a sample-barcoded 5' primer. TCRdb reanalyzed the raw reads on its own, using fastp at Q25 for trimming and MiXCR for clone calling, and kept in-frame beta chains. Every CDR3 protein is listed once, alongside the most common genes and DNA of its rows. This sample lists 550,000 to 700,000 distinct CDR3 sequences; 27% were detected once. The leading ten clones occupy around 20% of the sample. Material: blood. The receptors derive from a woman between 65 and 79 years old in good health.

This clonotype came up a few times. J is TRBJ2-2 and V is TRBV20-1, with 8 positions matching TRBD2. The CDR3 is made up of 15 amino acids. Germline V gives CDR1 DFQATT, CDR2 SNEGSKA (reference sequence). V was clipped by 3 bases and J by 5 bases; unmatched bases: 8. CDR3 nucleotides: TGCAGTGCTAGTAGCAGCGGGGGAGGAACCGGGGAGCTGTTTTTT. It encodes CSASSSGGGTGELFF.

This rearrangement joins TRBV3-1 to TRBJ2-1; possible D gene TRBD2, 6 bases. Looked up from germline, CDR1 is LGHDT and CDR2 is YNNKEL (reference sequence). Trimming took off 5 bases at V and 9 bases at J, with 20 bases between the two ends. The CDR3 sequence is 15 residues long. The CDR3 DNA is TGTGCCAGCAGCGGGACCGGGACTTCTATATCTGAGCAGTTCTTC. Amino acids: CASSGTGTSISEQFF.

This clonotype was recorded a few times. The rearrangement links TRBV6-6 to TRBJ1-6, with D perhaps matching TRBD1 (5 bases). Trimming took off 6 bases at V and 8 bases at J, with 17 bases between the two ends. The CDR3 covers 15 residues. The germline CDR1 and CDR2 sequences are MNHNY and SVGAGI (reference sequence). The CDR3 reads CASRQEGARYSPLHF. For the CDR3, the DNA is TGTGCCAGCAGACAGGAGGGCGCGAGATATTCACCCCTCCACTTT.

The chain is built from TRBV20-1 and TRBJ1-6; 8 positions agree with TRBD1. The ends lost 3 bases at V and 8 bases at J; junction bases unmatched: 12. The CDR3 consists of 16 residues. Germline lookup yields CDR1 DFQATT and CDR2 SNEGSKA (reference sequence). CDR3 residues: CSASPDGQGPYSPLHF. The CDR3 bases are TGCAGTGCTAGCCCCGATGGACAGGGCCCCTATTCACCCCTCCACTTT.

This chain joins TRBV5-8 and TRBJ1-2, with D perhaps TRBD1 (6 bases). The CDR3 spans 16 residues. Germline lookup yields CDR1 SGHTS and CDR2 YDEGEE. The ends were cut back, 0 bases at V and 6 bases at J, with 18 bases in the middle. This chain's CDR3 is CASSLAPGRGRHGYTF. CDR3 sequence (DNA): TGTGCCAGCAGCTTGGCCCCAGGCAGGGGTCGGCATGGCTACACCTTC.

The CDR3 coding sequence is TGTGCCATCCAGGGGGTGGACAAAAACATTCAGTACTTC. This encodes CAIQGVDKNIQYF. The chain joins TRBV10-3 to TRBJ2-4; 7 bases fit TRBD1. Trimming cost V 8 bases and J 3 bases; bases outside gene matches: 4. Per the germline V gene, CDR1 is ENHRY and CDR2 is SYGVKD. The CDR3 is made up of 13 amino acids.

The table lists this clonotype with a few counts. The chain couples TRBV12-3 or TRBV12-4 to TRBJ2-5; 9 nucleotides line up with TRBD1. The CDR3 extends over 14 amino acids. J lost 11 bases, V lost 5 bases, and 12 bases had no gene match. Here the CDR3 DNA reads TGTGCCAGCAGTCCCGGGGACAGGGTAGGTGAGCAGTACTTC. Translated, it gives CASSPGDRVGEQYF.

The CDR3 DNA reads as TGTGCCAGCAGACGGAGCACAGATACGCAGTATTTT. It translates to CASRRSTDTQYF. The V and J genes are TRBV6-2 or TRBV6-3 and TRBJ2-3; unclear D gene. The germline V gene encodes CDR1 MNHEY and CDR2 SVGEGT. V lost 6 bases to trimming and J lost 0 bases, with 4 bases between them. The CDR3 loop spans 12 amino acids.

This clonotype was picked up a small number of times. The CDR3 sequence is CASIRGGQGNTEAFF. CDR3 DNA: TGTGCCAGCATCAGAGGGGGACAGGGTAACACTGAAGCTTTCTTT. The chain carries TRBV6-1 and TRBJ1-1; 9 bases fit TRBD1. CDR3 length equals 15 residues. CDR1 is MNHNS and CDR2 is SASEGT in the germline V gene. V was pared by 7 bases and J by 2 bases, with 8 bases of the junction left unmatched.

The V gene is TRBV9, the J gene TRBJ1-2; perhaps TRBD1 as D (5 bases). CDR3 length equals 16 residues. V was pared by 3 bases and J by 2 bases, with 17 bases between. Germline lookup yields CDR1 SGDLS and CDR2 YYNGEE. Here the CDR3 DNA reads TGTGCCAGCAGCGCACGTGAGCACGGGGCGAACTATGGCTACACCTTC. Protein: CASSAREHGANYGYTF.

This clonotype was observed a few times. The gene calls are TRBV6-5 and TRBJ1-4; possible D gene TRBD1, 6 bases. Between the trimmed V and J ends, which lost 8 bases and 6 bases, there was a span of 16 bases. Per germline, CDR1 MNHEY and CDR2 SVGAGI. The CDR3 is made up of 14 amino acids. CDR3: CASSLTRGDEKLFF. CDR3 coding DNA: TGTGCCAGCTCCTTAACGAGGGGGGATGAAAAACTGTTTTTT.

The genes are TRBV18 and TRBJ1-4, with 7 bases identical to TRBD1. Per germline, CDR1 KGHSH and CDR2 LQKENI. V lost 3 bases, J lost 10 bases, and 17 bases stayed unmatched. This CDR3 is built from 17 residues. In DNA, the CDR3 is TGTGCCAGCTCACCCTTACTTCGACAGGGAGGTTTTGGAAAACTGTTTTTT. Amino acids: CASSPLLRQGGFGKLFF.

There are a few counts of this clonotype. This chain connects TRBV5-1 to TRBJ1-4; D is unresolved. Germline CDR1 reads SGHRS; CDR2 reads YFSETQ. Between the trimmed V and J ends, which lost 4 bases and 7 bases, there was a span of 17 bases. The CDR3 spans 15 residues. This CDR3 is CASSPGGRLGEKLFF. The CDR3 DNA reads TGCGCCAGCAGCCCGGGCGGACGTTTAGGTGAAAAACTGTTTTTT. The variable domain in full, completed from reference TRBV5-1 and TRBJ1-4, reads KAGVTQTPRYLIKTRGQQVTLSCSPISGHRSVSWYQQTPGQGLQFLFEYFSETQRNKGNFPGRFSGRQFSNSRSEMNVSTLELGDSALYLCASSPGGRLGEKLFFGSGTQLSVL.

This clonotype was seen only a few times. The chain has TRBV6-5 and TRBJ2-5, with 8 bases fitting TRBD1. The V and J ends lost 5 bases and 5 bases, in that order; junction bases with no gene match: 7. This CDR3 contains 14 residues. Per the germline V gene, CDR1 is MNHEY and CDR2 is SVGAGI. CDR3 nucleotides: TGTGCCAGCAGTACCAGACAGGGGAAGGAGACCCAGTACTTC. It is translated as CASSTRQGKETQYF.

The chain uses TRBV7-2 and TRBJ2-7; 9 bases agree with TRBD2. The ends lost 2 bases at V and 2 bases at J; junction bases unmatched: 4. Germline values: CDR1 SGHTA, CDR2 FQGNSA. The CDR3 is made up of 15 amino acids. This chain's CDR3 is CASSLRASGAYEQYF. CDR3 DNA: TGTGCCAGCAGCTTACGGGCTAGCGGGGCCTACGAGCAGTACTTC.

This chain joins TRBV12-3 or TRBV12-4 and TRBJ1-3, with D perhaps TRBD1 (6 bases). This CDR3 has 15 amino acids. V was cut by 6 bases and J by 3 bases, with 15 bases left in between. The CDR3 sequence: CASRRTGNSGNTIYF. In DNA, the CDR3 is TGTGCCAGCAGACGTACAGGGAACAGTGGAAACACCATATATTTT.